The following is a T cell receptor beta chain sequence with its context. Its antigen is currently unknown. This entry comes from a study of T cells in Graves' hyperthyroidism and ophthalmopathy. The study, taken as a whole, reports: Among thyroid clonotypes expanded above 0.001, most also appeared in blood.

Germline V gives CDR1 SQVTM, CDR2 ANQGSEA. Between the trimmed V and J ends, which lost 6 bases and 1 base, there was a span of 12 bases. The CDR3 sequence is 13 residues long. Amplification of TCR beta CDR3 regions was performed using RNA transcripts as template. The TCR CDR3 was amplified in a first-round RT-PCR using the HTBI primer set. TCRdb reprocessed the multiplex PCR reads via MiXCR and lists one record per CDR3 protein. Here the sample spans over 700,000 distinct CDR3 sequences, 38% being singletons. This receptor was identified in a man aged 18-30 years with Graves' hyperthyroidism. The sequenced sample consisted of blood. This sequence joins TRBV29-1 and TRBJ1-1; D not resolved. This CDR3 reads CSVTGRTNTEAFF. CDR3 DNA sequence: TGCAGCGTCACTGGGCGGACGAACACTGAAGCTTTCTTT.